The 30 T cell receptor beta chains reported below all come from one sample, sequenced in a study of metastatic and nonmetastatic thyroid tumors (TCRdb year 2020). Library method: PCR. Sequenced using an Illumina HiSeq 4000. TCRdb itself trimmed the public reads at Q25 with fastp, ran MiXCR and retained productive beta chains. The sample includes 50,000 or so clones, with about 20% observed a single time. The ten top clones hold around 3.8% of the sample. No patient had received any treatment before thyroid surgery. The sequencing sample was made of blood. These receptors all come from a male donor with papillary thyroid cancer or a benign thyroid nodule (not recorded which). Some clones in this sample may be carry-over from other donors' samples.

This clone appeared a few times. This rearrangement joins TRBV15 to TRBJ2-1; D ambiguous. Germline-derived CDR1 and CDR2 are LNHNV and YYDKDF (reference sequence). The V and J ends lost 5 bases and 7 bases respectively, with 9 bases between them. CDR3 size: 12 residues. Written as DNA, the CDR3 is TGTGCCACCAGCCCTGAGGTAAATGAGCAGTTCTTC. Translated: CATSPEVNEQFF.

This clone came up a few times. This chain connects TRBV24-1 to TRBJ1-2; TRBD1 matches at 8 bases. Germline CDR1 reads KGHDR; CDR2 reads SFDVKD. The CDR3 spans 15 residues. The junction had 8 bases not matched to a gene; V was cut back by 3 bases and J by 6 bases. DNA for the CDR3: TGTGCCACCAGTGATCCCCGGACAGGGAGTAATGGCTACACCTTC. Its protein is CATSDPRTGSNGYTF.

This clone was detected many times. V usage is TRBV5-1 and J usage is TRBJ1-1; the D is unclear. The CDR3 loop spans 13 amino acids. Germline V lookup: CDR1 SGHRS, CDR2 YFSETQ. Trimming took off 1 base at V and 5 bases at J, with 9 bases between the two ends. Here the CDR3 DNA reads TGCGCCAGCAGCTTGACGGCGATGACTGAAGCTTTCTTT. Encoded protein: CASSLTAMTEAFF.

Regarding this clone: A junction end diverges from the germline sequence, so it may reflect a read error. V is TRBV7-2 and J is TRBJ1-6; TRBD1 matches 10 bases. Germline values: CDR1 SGHTA, CDR2 FQGNSA. The CDR3 length is 15 residues. CDR3 DNA: TGTGCCAGCAGCGTACGGACAGGGGGGGATTCACACCTCAACTTT. This encodes CASSVRTGGDSHLNF.

This clone was observed many times. CDR3 sequence: CASSADLENTEAFF. The CDR3 bases are TGTGCCAGCAGCGCCGACCTAGAGAACACTGAAGCTTTCTTT. This chain links TRBV5-6 with TRBJ1-1, with D uncertain. Germline V gene sequence: CDR1 SGHDT, CDR2 YYEEEE. Trimming cost V 4 bases and J 1 base, with 11 bases left between them. The CDR3 length is 14 residues. Full variable domain (rest looked up from reference TRBV5-6 and TRBJ1-1): DAGVTQSPTHLIKTRGQQVTLRCSPKSGHDTVSWYQQALGQGPQFIFQYYEEEERQRGNFPDRFSGHQFPNYSSELNVNALLLGDSALYLCASSADLENTEAFFGQGTRLTVV.

A single count supports this clone. The chain uses TRBV4-1 and TRBJ2-5; 7 positions match TRBD1. There are 17 residues in the CDR3. The trim removed 3 bases at V and 3 bases at J, leaving 13 bases unmatched. CDR1 is MGHRA, CDR2 YSYEKL, per germline. The CDR3 nucleotides are TGCGCCAGCAGCCAGGCGAGAACAGGGGATACCAAAGAGACCCAGTACTTC. This translates into CASSQARTGDTKETQYF.

The chain couples TRBV11-2 to TRBJ2-1; TRBD1 agrees at 8 bases. Germline trimming cut 4 bases from V and 8 bases from J; bases unmatched to any gene: 13. The germline CDR1 and CDR2 sequences are SGHAT and FQNNGV. This CDR3 is built from 16 residues. The CDR3 sequence is CASSWERTGLTHEQFF. CDR3 DNA: TGTGCCAGCAGCTGGGAGAGGACAGGGCTCACCCATGAGCAGTTCTTC. The full variable domain, its missing parts supplied by reference TRBV11-2 and TRBJ2-1, is EAGVAQSPRYKIIEKRQSVAFWCNPISGHATLYWYQQILGQGPKLLIQFQNNGVVDDSQLPKDRFSAERLKGVDSTLKIQPAKLEDSAVYLCASSWERTGLTHEQFFGPGTRLTVL.

Ten or more counts support this clone. The chain joins TRBV27 to TRBJ2-5; D possibly matches TRBD1 or TRBD2 (5 bases each). Between the trimmed V and J ends, which lost 5 bases and 5 bases, there was a span of 12 bases. This CDR3 comprises 13 residues. Germline loops: CDR1 MNHEY, CDR2 SMNVEV (reference sequence). CDR3 bases: TGTGCCAGCAGTCTAACCTGGGGGGAGACCCAGTACTTC. Translation: CASSLTWGETQYF.

The chain joins TRBV11-2 to TRBJ2-7; 8 bases fit TRBD2. With V trimmed by 1 base and J by 4 bases, 12 bases remained unmatched. This CDR3 has 17 amino acids. Looked up from germline, CDR1 is SGHAT and CDR2 is FQNNGV. The CDR3, as DNA: TGTGCCAGCAGCTTAGTGATTAGCGGGATGTTCGCTTACGAGCAGTACTTC. Protein product: CASSLVISGMFAYEQYF.

Concerning this clone itself: The missing conserved phenylalanine or tryptophan at the end of this CDR3 makes a read error likely. This chain uses TRBV4-2 with TRBJ2-3; D perhaps matches TRBD2 (6 bases). The V gene lost 4 bases and the J gene lost 2 bases, with 19 bases spanning the gap. Germline CDR1 is LGHNA and CDR2 is YNFKEQ. CDR3 length equals 17 residues. DNA for the CDR3: TGTGCCAGCAGCCGCCGCGGTAGCGGTGGAGACACAGATACGCAGTATTTG. Its protein is CASSRRGSGGDTDTQYL.

The rearrangement uses TRBV15 and TRBJ2-3; 11 bases are shared with TRBD2. The CDR3 is made up of 18 amino acids. V lost 0 bases, J lost 5 bases, and 10 bases stayed unmatched. The germline gives CDR1 LNHNV, CDR2 YYDKDF (reference sequence). The CDR3 nucleotides are TGTGCCACCAGCAGAGATACTCTAGCGGGAGGAGAGCGAGATACGCAGTATTTT. Translation gives CATSRDTLAGGERDTQYF.

This clone was detected many times. The chain uses TRBV5-1 and TRBJ2-1; the D gene is possibly TRBD2 (6 bases). Looked up from germline, CDR1 is SGHRS and CDR2 is YFSETQ. The germline V and J ends were trimmed by 2 bases and 15 bases, with 18 bases remaining between them. CDR3 length: 13 amino acids. CDR3 in DNA: TGCGCCAGCAGCTTACTGACGGGAGAAACTCCGTTCTTC. This translates into CASSLLTGETPFF.

Many counts were recorded for this clone. V is TRBV6-5 and J is TRBJ2-1; 12 nucleotides align to TRBD2. The V gene's germline CDR1 is MNHEY and CDR2 SVGAGI. The ends lost 4 bases at V and 0 bases at J; junction bases unmatched: 10. CDR3 length: 19 residues. CDR3 nucleotides: TGTGCCAGCAGTTCCTTGGGACTAGCGGGCGGGAGCTCCTACAATGAGCAGTTCTTC. It specifies CASSSLGLAGGSSYNEQFF.

This clone occurred many times. The chain joins TRBV6-5 to TRBJ1-1; tentative D call: TRBD1 (5 bases). Germline CDR1 MNHEY, CDR2 SVGAGI. V dropped 2 bases and J dropped 3 bases, with 19 bases sitting between them. The CDR3 consists of 17 residues. The CDR3 nucleotides are TGTGCCAGCAGTTACGGGACGGAAAACGATATGGACACTGAAGCTTTCTTT. It encodes CASSYGTENDMDTEAFF.

This clone was recorded many times. The V gene is TRBV19, the J gene TRBJ2-2, with no clear D. The CDR3 length is 15 residues. Germline V CDR1 and CDR2: LNHDA, SQIVND (reference sequence). Trimming removed 7 bases at V and 3 bases at J, with 15 bases between. In DNA form, the CDR3 reads TGTGCCAGTAAAGCCCAAGACACTTACACCGGGGAGCTGTTTTTT. It translates to CASKAQDTYTGELFF.

This clone was recorded many times. This chain joins TRBV27 and TRBJ2-7, with D perhaps given as TRBD1 or TRBD2 (6 bases each). Trimming took 5 bases from V and 0 from J, leaving 14 bases between them. The CDR3 extends over 15 amino acids. Germline V gives CDR1 MNHEY, CDR2 SMNVEV (reference sequence). The CDR3 DNA reads TGTGCCAGCAGTCCGAGGGGGGTGCGCTCCTACGAGCAGTACTTC. Translation gives CASSPRGVRSYEQYF.

This clone was counted only a few times. The rearrangement uses TRBV6-5 and TRBJ2-5; possibly TRBD2 for D (6 bases). With 2 bases removed from V and 4 bases from J, the gap between germline ends came to 8 bases. The CDR3 has 13 residues. In germline, CDR1 is MNHEY, CDR2 SVGAGI. CDR3 protein: CASSYRDLETQYF. The CDR3, as DNA: TGTGCCAGCAGTTACCGGGACTTAGAGACCCAGTACTTC.

This clone was observed a handful of times. This chain joins TRBV12-3 or TRBV12-4 and TRBJ1-3; 7 bases fit TRBD1. The junction had 0 bases not matched to a gene; V was cut back by 4 bases and J by 3 bases. The CDR3 spans 13 residues. The CDR3 reads CASSYRGGNTIYF. CDR3 sequence (DNA): TGTGCCAGCAGTTACAGGGGTGGAAACACCATATATTTT.

This clone showed up just a few times. CDR3 DNA sequence: TGTGCCAGCAGCCTCGGACAGGCACCCTCCTACGAGCAGTACTTC. Translating it yields CASSLGQAPSYEQYF. This rearrangement joins TRBV11-2 to TRBJ2-7, with TRBD1 matching over 7 bases. J was trimmed by 0 bases and V by 5 bases; bases with no gene match: 7. Germline loops: CDR1 SGHAT, CDR2 FQNNGV. The CDR3 has 15 amino acids.

This chain connects TRBV11-2 to TRBJ1-1, with D unresolved. Germline V gene sequence: CDR1 SGHAT, CDR2 FQNNGV. The CDR3 covers 13 residues. V was trimmed by 0 bases and J by 1 base, leaving 3 bases between them. The CDR3 loop reads CASSLDPNTEAFF. CDR3 in DNA: TGTGCCAGCAGCTTAGATCCGAACACTGAAGCTTTCTTT.

This clone has at least ten counts. Given a much more abundant clone one base away, this may be a read error. The CDR3 end shows no conserved phenylalanine or tryptophan, and so a read error is likely. The rearrangement links TRBV18 to TRBJ1-3; no definite D call. Looked up from germline, CDR1 is KGHSH and CDR2 is LQKENI. The germline V and J ends were trimmed by 2 bases and 2 bases, with 13 bases remaining between them. The CDR3 contains 16 residues. CDR3 in amino acids: CASSPVAGETGNTIYS. CDR3 DNA: TGTGCCAGCTCACCAGTCGCGGGTGAAACTGGAAACACCATATATTCT.

This clone has at least ten counts. The rearrangement uses TRBV27 and TRBJ2-7, with TRBD2 as a possible D gene (7 bases). Trimming removed 5 bases at V and 4 bases at J, with 15 bases between. The germline V gene encodes CDR1 MNHEY and CDR2 SMNVEV (reference sequence). The CDR3 contains 14 residues. In DNA form, the CDR3 reads TGTGCCAGCAGTAGCGGGACGGACAGATACGAGCAGTACTTC. This translates into CASSSGTDRYEQYF.

In DNA, the CDR3 is TGTGCCAGCAGTTACGATACAGGGGGATATCAGCCCCAGCATTTT. Translated, it gives CASSYDTGGYQPQHF. The chain has TRBV6-2 or TRBV6-3 and TRBJ1-5, with TRBD1 matching over 8 bases. Germline V lookup: CDR1 MNHEY, CDR2 SVGEGT. The CDR3 length is 15 residues. The ends lost 2 bases at V and 5 bases at J; junction bases unmatched: 5.

In the case of this clone: It may be a read error: a sequence one base away is much more abundant. CDR3 residues: CASSARVGQGLYNEQFF. CDR3 nucleotide sequence: TGTGCCAGCAGTGCCCGGGTCGGGCAGGGGCTCTACAATGAGCAGTTCTTC. V and J are TRBV6-1 and TRBJ2-1; tentative D call: TRBD1 (6 bases). Between the trimmed V and J ends, which lost 4 bases and 3 bases, there was a span of 19 bases. CDR3 length: 17 residues. Germline loops: CDR1 MNHNS, CDR2 SASEGT.

The chain recombines TRBV18 with TRBJ1-1; unclear D gene. The CDR3 is 13 residues long. CDR1 and CDR2 from the germline V gene are KGHSH and LQKENI. V was cut by 1 base and J by 1 base, with 4 bases left in between. The CDR3: CASSPQGNTEAFF. The CDR3 coding sequence is TGTGCCAGCTCACCACAGGGGAACACTGAAGCTTTCTTT. Complete variable domain (other parts from reference TRBV18 and TRBJ1-1): NAGVMQNPRHLVRRRGQEARLRCSPMKGHSHVYWYRQLPEEGLKFMVYLQKENIIDESGMPKERFSAEFPKEGPSILRIQQVVRGDSAAYFCASSPQGNTEAFFGQGTRLTVV.

This clone has ten or more counts. The V call is TRBV28, the J call TRBJ2-7; 8 nucleotides align to TRBD1. The V and J ends lost 3 bases and 5 bases, in that order; junction bases with no gene match: 9. Germline-derived CDR1 and CDR2 are MDHEN and SYDVKM. The CDR3 sequence is 15 residues long. The CDR3 coding sequence is TGTGCCAGCAGTTTCCCCTGGACAGGGACACACGAGCAGTACTTC. This gives the protein CASSFPWTGTHEQYF.

There are many counts of this clone. This sequence joins TRBV3-1 and TRBJ2-4, with D tentatively TRBD1 or TRBD2 (6 bases each). This CDR3 region has 17 residues. The V end was cut by 0 bases, the J end by 4 bases, with 16 bases between. Germline V gene lookup returns CDR1 LGHDT and CDR2 YNNKEL (reference sequence). The CDR3 spells CASSQDRRRGLKNIQYF. Written as DNA, the CDR3 is TGTGCCAGCAGCCAAGATCGGAGACGGGGGCTGAAAAACATTCAGTACTTC.

This clone was found many times. V gene TRBV5-1 combines with J gene TRBJ1-1, with D maybe TRBD1 (5 bases). This CDR3 is built from 16 residues. CDR1 is SGHRS and CDR2 is YFSETQ in the germline V gene. Trimming shortened V by 0 bases and J by 4 bases, and 16 bases separated the two germline ends. CDR3 amino acids: CASSLEAGRVGTEAFF. CDR3 DNA: TGCGCCAGCAGCTTGGAGGCAGGGAGGGTGGGCACTGAAGCTTTCTTT.

V and J are TRBV6-1 and TRBJ2-3; D not certain. With 2 bases removed from V and 2 bases from J, the gap between germline ends came to 14 bases. CDR3 size: 16 residues. CDR1 is MNHNS, CDR2 SASEGT, per germline. The CDR3 region has the DNA TGTGCCAGCAGTGAACGGTTGGCAGATACCACAGATACGCAGTATTTT. Translation: CASSERLADTTDTQYF.

At least ten counts were recorded for this clone. The chain uses TRBV5-4 and TRBJ2-3; either TRBD1 or TRBD2 may fit D (6 bases each). The germline gives CDR1 SGHNT, CDR2 YYREEE (reference sequence). V was trimmed by 0 bases and J by 0 bases, leaving 11 bases between them. This CDR3 has 16 residues. DNA of the CDR3: TGTGCCAGCAGCTTGGGAAGGGGGGCTAGCACAGATACGCAGTATTTT. As protein: CASSLGRGASTDTQYF.